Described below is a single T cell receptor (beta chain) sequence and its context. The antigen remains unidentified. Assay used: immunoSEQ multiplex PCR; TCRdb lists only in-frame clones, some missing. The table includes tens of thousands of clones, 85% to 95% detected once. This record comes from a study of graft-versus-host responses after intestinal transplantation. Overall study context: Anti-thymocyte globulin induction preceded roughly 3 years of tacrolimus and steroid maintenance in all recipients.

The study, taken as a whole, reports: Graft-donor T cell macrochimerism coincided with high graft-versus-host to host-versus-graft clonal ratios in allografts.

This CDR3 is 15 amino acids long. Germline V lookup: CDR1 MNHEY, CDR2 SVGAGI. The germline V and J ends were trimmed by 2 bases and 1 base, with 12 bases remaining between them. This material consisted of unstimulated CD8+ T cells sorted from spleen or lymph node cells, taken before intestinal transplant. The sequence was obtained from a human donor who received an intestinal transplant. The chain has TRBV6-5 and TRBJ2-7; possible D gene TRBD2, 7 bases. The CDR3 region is CASSYGGGGSYEQYF. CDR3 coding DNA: TGTGCCAGCAGTTACGGAGGGGGGGGATCCTACGAGCAGTACTTC.